This is a list of T cell receptor beta chains from one sample in a study of T cell changes during pregnancy in multiple sclerosis. The data were produced by immunoSEQ multiplex PCR, yet TCRdb's version contains in-frame clones alone and is incomplete. The sample has 50,000 or so clones, nearly 95% seen once. Sequences were derived from peripheral blood, sampled in the third trimester of pregnancy. The receptors derive from a female donor with multiple sclerosis, enrolled in a pregnancy study. Both conserved end residues are trimmed from each CDR3. Clone size appears in some rows only: once, few, many, or a class for an expanded clone.

v_gene	j_gene	abundance	CDR3aa
TRBV7-9	TRBJ2-6	-	ASSWGGGGANVLT
TRBV6-4	TRBJ2-1	-	ASSDSSLAGVGEQF
TRBV28	TRBJ2-3	-	AIKLAGGYTDTQY
TRBV18	TRBJ2-3	once	ASSPPSPNTQY
TRBV25-1	TRBJ1-5	-	ASSLVGRAYSNQPQH
TRBV6-1	TRBJ2-2	few	ASRGLAGIGELF
TRBV27	TRBJ2-1	-	ASSPAGWSSDNNEQF
TRBV5-1	TRBJ2-7	-	ASSYWTSGSSYEQY
TRBV2	TRBJ1-5	-	ASSVGLGILPQH
TRBV5-4	TRBJ1-2	-	ASSSGRTGGYT
TRBV2	TRBJ2-3	-	ASSNRVTDTQY
TRBV13	TRBJ1-1	-	ASSTRMTAPEAF
TRBV29-1	TRBJ2-2	-	SVVGQVATGELF
TRBV28	TRBJ2-3	-	ASSLGGNTDTQY
TRBV5-4	TRBJ2-6	-	ASTSQGTGANVLT
TRBV19	TRBJ2-2	-	ASSTGQANTGELF
TRBV4-2	TRBJ2-7	-	ASSQEPRAGEQY
TRBV7-2	TRBJ1-2	-	ASSLAPGNGYT
TRBV7-2	TRBJ2-1	-	ASRSGGGRAWSSYNEQF
TRBV10-1	TRBJ1-3	-	ASRQSSGNTIY
TRBV7-9	TRBJ2-2	-	ASRDPGGSTGELF
TRBV7-2	TRBJ1-1	-	ASSWSQGWDEAF
TRBV11-2	TRBJ2-3	-	ASSLVAGGTDTQY
TRBV5-1	TRBJ2-1	few	ASSLGHEQF
TRBV11-2	TRBJ1-4	-	ASSFRGVATNEKLF
TRBV6-1	TRBJ2-1	-	ASSELAGGSDEQF
TRBV7-9	TRBJ2-7	once	ASSLERESSYEQY